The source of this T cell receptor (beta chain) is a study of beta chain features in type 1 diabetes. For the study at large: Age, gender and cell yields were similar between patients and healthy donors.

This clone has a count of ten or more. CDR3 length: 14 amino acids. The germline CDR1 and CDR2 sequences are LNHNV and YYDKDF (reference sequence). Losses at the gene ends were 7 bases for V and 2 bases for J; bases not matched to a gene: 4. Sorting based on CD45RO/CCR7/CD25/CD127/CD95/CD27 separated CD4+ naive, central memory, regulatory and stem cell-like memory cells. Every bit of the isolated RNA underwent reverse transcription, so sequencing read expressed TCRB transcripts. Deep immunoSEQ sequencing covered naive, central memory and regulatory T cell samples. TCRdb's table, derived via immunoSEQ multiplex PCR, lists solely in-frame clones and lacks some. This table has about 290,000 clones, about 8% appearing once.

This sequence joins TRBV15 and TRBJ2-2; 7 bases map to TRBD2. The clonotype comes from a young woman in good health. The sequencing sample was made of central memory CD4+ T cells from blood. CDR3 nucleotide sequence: TGTGCCACCACCGGGGGGTATAACACCGGGGAGCTGTTTTTT. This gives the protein CATTGGYNTGELFF.